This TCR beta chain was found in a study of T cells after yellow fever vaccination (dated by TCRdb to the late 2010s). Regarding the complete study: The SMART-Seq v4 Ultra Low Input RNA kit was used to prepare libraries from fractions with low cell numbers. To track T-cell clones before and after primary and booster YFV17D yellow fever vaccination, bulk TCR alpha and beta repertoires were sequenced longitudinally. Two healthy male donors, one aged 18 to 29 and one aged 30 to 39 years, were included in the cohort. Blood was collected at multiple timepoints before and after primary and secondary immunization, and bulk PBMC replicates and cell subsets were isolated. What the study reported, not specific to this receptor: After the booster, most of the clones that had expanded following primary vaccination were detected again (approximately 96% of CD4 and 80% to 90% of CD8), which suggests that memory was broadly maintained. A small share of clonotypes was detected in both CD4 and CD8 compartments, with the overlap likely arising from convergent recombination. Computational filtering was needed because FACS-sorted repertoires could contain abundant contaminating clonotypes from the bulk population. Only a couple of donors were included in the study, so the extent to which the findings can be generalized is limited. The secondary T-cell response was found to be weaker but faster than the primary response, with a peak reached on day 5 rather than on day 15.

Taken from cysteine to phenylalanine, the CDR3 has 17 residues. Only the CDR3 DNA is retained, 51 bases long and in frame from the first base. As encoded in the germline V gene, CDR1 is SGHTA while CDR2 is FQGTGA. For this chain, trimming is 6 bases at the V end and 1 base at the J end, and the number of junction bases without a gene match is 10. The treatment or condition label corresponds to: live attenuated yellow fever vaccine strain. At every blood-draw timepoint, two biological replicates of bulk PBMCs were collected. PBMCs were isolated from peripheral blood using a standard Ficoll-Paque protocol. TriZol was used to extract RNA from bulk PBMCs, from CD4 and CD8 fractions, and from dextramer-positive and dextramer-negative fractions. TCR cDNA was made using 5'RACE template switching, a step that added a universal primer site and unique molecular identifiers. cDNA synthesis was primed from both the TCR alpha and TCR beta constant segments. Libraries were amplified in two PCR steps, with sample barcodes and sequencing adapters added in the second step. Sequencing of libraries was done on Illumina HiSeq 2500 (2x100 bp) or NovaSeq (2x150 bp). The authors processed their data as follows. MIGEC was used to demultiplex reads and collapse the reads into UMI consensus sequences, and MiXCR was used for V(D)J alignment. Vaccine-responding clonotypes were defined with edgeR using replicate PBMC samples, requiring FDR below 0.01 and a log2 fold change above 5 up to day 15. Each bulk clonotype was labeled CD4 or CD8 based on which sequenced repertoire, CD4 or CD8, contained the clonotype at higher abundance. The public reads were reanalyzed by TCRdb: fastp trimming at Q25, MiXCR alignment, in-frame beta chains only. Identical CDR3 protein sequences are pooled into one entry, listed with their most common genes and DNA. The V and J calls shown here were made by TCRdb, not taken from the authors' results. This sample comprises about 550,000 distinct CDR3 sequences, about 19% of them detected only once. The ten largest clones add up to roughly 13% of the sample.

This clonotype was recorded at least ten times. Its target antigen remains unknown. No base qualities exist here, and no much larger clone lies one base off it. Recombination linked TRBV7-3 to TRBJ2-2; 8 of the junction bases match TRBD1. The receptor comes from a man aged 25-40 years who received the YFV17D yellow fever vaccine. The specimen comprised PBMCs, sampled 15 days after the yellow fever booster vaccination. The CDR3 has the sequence CASRSKSGTGNTGELFF. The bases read TGTGCCAGCAGATCGAAATCCGGGACAGGGAACACCGGGGAGCTGTTTTTT.